These T cell receptor beta chains were read from a single sample in a study of blood T cells in healthy people across ages. TCRdb used MiXCR to reprocess the 5' RACE reads, holding one entry per CDR3 protein. In the table there are roughly 2 million distinct CDR3 sequences, roughly 52% of which are singletons. The sequenced sample consisted of blood. The receptors were gathered from a woman aged 35 to 49 in good health. Both conserved end residues are part of each CDR3. Each record gives: V gene, D gene, CDR3 protein. A D gene is named only where the DNA matches it firmly.

V gene: TRBV6-5
D gene: -
CDR3 protein: CASSPRRDSHYGYTF

V gene: TRBV7-9
D gene: -
CDR3 protein: CASSPSGTTPGGYTF

V gene: TRBV20-1
D gene: -
CDR3 protein: CSARDSEGWYYGYTF

V gene: TRBV6-2/TRBV6-3
D gene: TRBD1
CDR3 protein: CASSFATGGSYEQYF

V gene: TRBV7-8
D gene: -
CDR3 protein: CASSLGLWEQYF

V gene: TRBV7-2
D gene: -
CDR3 protein: CASSSLGVYNEQFF

V gene: TRBV27
D gene: TRBD1
CDR3 protein: CASSLSIGTGSLAKNIQYF

V gene: TRBV5-1
D gene: -
CDR3 protein: CASTQRGTQYF

V gene: TRBV4-1
D gene: -
CDR3 protein: CASSQDSGGARETQYF

V gene: TRBV4-3
D gene: TRBD1
CDR3 protein: CASSQVARGWDGYTF

V gene: TRBV28
D gene: TRBD2
CDR3 protein: CASSLSLAGYSYEQYF

V gene: TRBV6-2/TRBV6-3
D gene: -
CDR3 protein: CASSYASFQETQYF

V gene: TRBV27
D gene: TRBD1
CDR3 protein: CASSFRGRGSGGTQYF

V gene: TRBV7-2
D gene: TRBD1
CDR3 protein: CASRQGAKETQYF

V gene: TRBV7-8
D gene: -
CDR3 protein: CASSLATGRGNQPQHF

V gene: TRBV19
D gene: TRBD1
CDR3 protein: CASSDRAANTGELFF

V gene: TRBV6-5
D gene: -
CDR3 protein: CASSYGRYSTDTQYF

V gene: TRBV4-1
D gene: TRBD2
CDR3 protein: CTSSQELAGGRETQYF

V gene: TRBV5-1
D gene: TRBD1
CDR3 protein: CASSPSQGAEAFF

V gene: TRBV10-3
D gene: TRBD1
CDR3 protein: CAISGDSTNEKLFF

V gene: TRBV2
D gene: -
CDR3 protein: CASSDGRTELRTDTQYF

V gene: TRBV7-9
D gene: -
CDR3 protein: CASSRGVGSQETQYF

V gene: TRBV13
D gene: -
CDR3 protein: CASSLGVERLAKNIQYF

V gene: TRBV20-1
D gene: TRBD1
CDR3 protein: CSTKRTGADTQYF

V gene: TRBV4-3
D gene: -
CDR3 protein: CASSQSGEGEQYF

V gene: TRBV5-1
D gene: TRBD2
CDR3 protein: CASSGGGTSGADTQYF

V gene: TRBV9
D gene: TRBD2
CDR3 protein: CASSVTGGPTETQFF

V gene: TRBV20-1
D gene: TRBD1
CDR3 protein: CSARDPDRDLYEQFF

V gene: TRBV4-1
D gene: TRBD2
CDR3 protein: CASSQLIAGSVVQETQYF

V gene: TRBV7-3
D gene: TRBD1
CDR3 protein: CASSLIRQGNGYTF

V gene: TRBV28
D gene: -
CDR3 protein: CASSEQLTDGETQYF

V gene: TRBV29-1
D gene: -
CDR3 protein: CSVDPPRSTQYF

V gene: TRBV9
D gene: TRBD1
CDR3 protein: CASSERIGGTNEQFF

V gene: TRBV5-1
D gene: TRBD2
CDR3 protein: CASRMSGGPQETQYF

V gene: TRBV5-1
D gene: TRBD1
CDR3 protein: CASSLGDRGPRDSPLHF

V gene: TRBV20-1
D gene: -
CDR3 protein: CSARTNLGLSVYNEQFF

V gene: TRBV6-2/TRBV6-3
D gene: -
CDR3 protein: CASSLGVPGDFQYF

V gene: TRBV4-2
D gene: -
CDR3 protein: CASSQDVQGAGNSYEQYF

V gene: TRBV6-2/TRBV6-3
D gene: TRBD1
CDR3 protein: CASSTGDRGLGNQPQHF

V gene: TRBV27
D gene: TRBD2
CDR3 protein: CASSSAGGLGNTGELFF

V gene: TRBV7-2
D gene: -
CDR3 protein: CASIDPPGQATNYGYTF

V gene: TRBV7-2
D gene: -
CDR3 protein: CASSLVRAGNEQFF

V gene: TRBV28
D gene: -
CDR3 protein: CASSSAEAGMNTEAFF

V gene: TRBV6-1
D gene: -
CDR3 protein: CASSDYRALGTQYF

V gene: TRBV6-6
D gene: -
CDR3 protein: CASQRRGTDTQYF

V gene: TRBV6-2/TRBV6-3
D gene: -
CDR3 protein: CASREPAGGFNEQFF

V gene: TRBV12-3/TRBV12-4
D gene: TRBD1
CDR3 protein: CASRGTVASYEQYF

V gene: TRBV5-1
D gene: -
CDR3 protein: CASSYMDRNTEAFF

V gene: TRBV6-2/TRBV6-3
D gene: -
CDR3 protein: CASSFATGNEQFF

V gene: TRBV20-1
D gene: TRBD1
CDR3 protein: CSARASGTGENYGYTF

V gene: TRBV27
D gene: TRBD1
CDR3 protein: CASRFGTEETQYF

V gene: TRBV14
D gene: -
CDR3 protein: CASSLYAGGLAKNIQYF

V gene: TRBV5-6
D gene: -
CDR3 protein: CASSLGGGSEQFF

V gene: TRBV12-3/TRBV12-4
D gene: -
CDR3 protein: CASSLDRLHNEQFF

V gene: TRBV25-1
D gene: -
CDR3 protein: CASSEARAFTYEQYF